The 23 T cell receptor beta chains reported below all come from one sample, sequenced in a study of shared clonotypes between healthy human individuals. Clones were sequenced by immunoSEQ multiplex PCR, and TCRdb holds only the in-frame ones, with some missing. The table has around 2.1 million clones, about 93% seen once. Naive CD8 isolation took CD45RO-negative cells positively selected for CCR7 and excluded terminally differentiated effector memory CD45RA+ cells. The sequenced material came from naive CD8+ T cells from PBMCs. All receptors come from a man aged 18 to 35 in good health. Some clones in this sample may be carry-over from other donors' samples.

The chain recombines TRBV14 with TRBJ2-5, with D unresolved. Germline-derived CDR1 and CDR2 are SGHDN and FVKESK. Trimming removed 0 bases at V and 1 base at J, with 6 bases between. This CDR3 comprises 14 residues. This CDR3 is CASSQDRSQETQYF. As DNA, the CDR3 is TGTGCCAGCAGCCAAGACAGATCCCAAGAGACCCAGTACTTC.

The chain recombines TRBV6-6 with TRBJ2-2; possible D gene TRBD2, 5 bases. This CDR3 is built from 14 residues. V was shortened by 1 base and J by 6 bases, with 9 bases between the two germline ends. In germline, CDR1 is MNHNY, CDR2 SVGAGI (reference sequence). The DNA of the CDR3 is TGTGCCAGCAGTTACTTCGGGAAGTCCGGGGAGCTGTTTTTT. Its translation: CASSYFGKSGELFF.

Concerning this clone: Other DNA sequences in this sample translate to the same CDR3. J is TRBJ2-1 and V is TRBV9; 7 nucleotides align to TRBD2. CDR3 length: 13 residues. CDR1 is SGDLS, CDR2 YYNGEE, per germline. V was pared by 0 bases and J by 9 bases, with 3 bases of the junction left unmatched. The CDR3 nucleotides read TGTGCCAGCAGCGTAGTGAGGGAGGGTGAGCAGTTCTTC. Its translation: CASSVVREGEQFF. The full variable domain, its missing parts supplied by reference TRBV9 and TRBJ2-1, is DSGVTQTPKHLITATGQRVTLRCSPRSGDLSVYWYQQSLDQGLQFLIQYYNGEERAKGNILERFSAQQFPDLHSELNLSSLELGDSALYFCASSVVREGEQFFGPGTRLTVL.

V and J are TRBV5-1 and TRBJ2-7; 8 bases align to TRBD1. The length of the CDR3 is 15 residues. Germline values: CDR1 SGHRS, CDR2 YFSETQ. Trimming cost V 7 bases and J 6 bases; bases outside gene matches: 15. CDR3 in DNA: TGCGCCAGCGCCATTAGGGCGCAGGGGGCTTTCGAGCAGTACTTC. This codes for CASAIRAQGAFEQYF. Based on the CDR3 plus reference TRBV5-1 and TRBJ2-7, the full variable domain is KAGVTQTPRYLIKTRGQQVTLSCSPISGHRSVSWYQQTPGQGLQFLFEYFSETQRNKGNFPGRFSGRQFSNSRSEMNVSTLELGDSALYLCASAIRAQGAFEQYFGPGTRLTVT.

This clone has just a few counts. The CDR3 loop is CATSRGRRGTGELFF. DNA for the CDR3: TGTGCCACCAGCAGGGGCCGTAGAGGGACCGGGGAGCTGTTTTTT. The genes are TRBV15 and TRBJ2-2; D possibly corresponds to TRBD2 (5 bases). Looked up from germline, CDR1 is LNHNV and CDR2 is YYDKDF (reference sequence). This CDR3 comprises 15 residues. Trimming removed 3 bases at V and 5 bases at J, with 13 bases between.

The V gene is TRBV6-5, the J gene TRBJ2-7; 10 positions agree with TRBD1. This CDR3 is built from 13 residues. CDR1 and CDR2 (germline): MNHEY, SVGAGI. V lost 6 bases and J lost 5; bases outside the gene matches: 4. CDR3 amino acids: CASSDRGPDEQYF. The CDR3 bases are TGTGCCAGCAGCGACAGGGGGCCGGACGAGCAGTACTTC.

The CDR3: CASSPTGGRFGYTF. Here the CDR3 DNA reads TGTGCCAGCAGCCCTACAGGGGGGAGATTCGGCTACACCTTC. The chain couples TRBV25-1 to TRBJ1-2, with 8 bases that match TRBD1. Looked up from germline, CDR1 is MGHDK and CDR2 is SYGVNS. V dropped 6 bases and J dropped 8; count of bases not matched to a gene: 11. The CDR3 spans 14 residues.

The rearrangement uses TRBV28 and TRBJ2-1, with a weak D call TRBD2 (6 bases). There are 17 residues in the CDR3. CDR1 and CDR2 (germline): MDHEN, SYDVKM. V lost 3 bases, J lost 0 bases, and 15 bases lay in between. This chain's CDR3 is CASSLEGWRSSYNEQFF. The CDR3 DNA follows: TGTGCCAGCAGTTTGGAGGGATGGCGATCCTCCTACAATGAGCAGTTCTTC.

This clone appeared once. The rearrangement uses TRBV28 and TRBJ2-1; TRBD1 might be the D (6 bases). Germline CDR1 and CDR2: MDHEN and SYDVKM. The CDR3 is made up of 14 amino acids. The V and J ends lost 4 bases and 5 bases respectively, with 12 bases between them. CDR3 DNA sequence: TGTGCCAGCAGTTACTACAGGGCTAACAATGAGCAGTTCTTC. It encodes CASSYYRANNEQFF.

This chain links TRBV6-6 with TRBJ1-1; D uncertain. CDR1 is MNHNY, CDR2 SVGAGI, per germline (reference sequence). CDR3 size: 10 residues. The V end was cut by 4 bases, the J end by 4 bases, with 1 base between. For the CDR3, the DNA is TGTGCCAGCAGTTCCACTGAAGCTTTCTTT. Amino acid sequence: CASSSTEAFF.

V and J are TRBV28 and TRBJ2-7, with D maybe TRBD2 (5 bases). CDR1 MDHEN and CDR2 SYDVKM come from the germline V gene. The V end lost 6 bases, the J end lost 1 base, and 16 bases lay between the germline ends. This CDR3 contains 15 residues. Written as DNA, the CDR3 is TGTGCCAGCAGCCGCCTGTTGAGCGGTTCCTACGAGCAGTACTTC. Encoded protein: CASSRLLSGSYEQYF.

V is TRBV10-3 and J is TRBJ1-4, with D possibly TRBD1 on 6 matching bases. The CDR3 runs 17 residues. The germline V and J ends were trimmed by 3 bases and 3 bases, with 17 bases remaining between them. Germline V gene lookup returns CDR1 ENHRY and CDR2 SYGVKD. CDR3 nucleotides: TGTGCCATCAGTGACCATCAGGGAGGGACACCTAATGAAAAACTGTTTTTT. Its translation: CAISDHQGGTPNEKLFF.

This rearrangement joins TRBV5-6 to TRBJ1-1; D is undetermined. Germline V gives CDR1 SGHDT, CDR2 YYEEEE. The CDR3 consists of 15 residues. Trimming removed 1 base from V and 4 bases from J, with 14 bases in between. The CDR3 nucleotides are TGTGCCAGCAGCTTGTCAGGACGGCGACTCACTGAAGCTTTCTTT. It translates to CASSLSGRRLTEAFF.

The table lists this clone with a count of one. The chain combines TRBV28 with TRBJ1-5; D unclear. The CDR3 spans 13 residues. The germline gives CDR1 MDHEN, CDR2 SYDVKM. The V end lost 2 bases, the J end lost 7 bases, and 9 bases lay between the germline ends. The CDR3 protein is CASSLMRKQPQHF. CDR3 DNA sequence: TGTGCCAGCAGTTTAATGAGGAAGCAGCCCCAGCATTTT.

The chain joins TRBV9 to TRBJ2-1, with a possible D match to TRBD1 (6 bases). The CDR3 covers 18 residues. The V end lost 4 bases, the J end lost 0 bases, and 20 bases lay between the germline ends. Germline V gene data show CDR1 as SGDLS and CDR2 as YYNGEE. The CDR3 DNA reads TGTGCCAGCAGCCTCAAGCCCAAAACAGGGAGCTCCTACAATGAGCAGTTCTTC. Translation: CASSLKPKTGSSYNEQFF.

As to this clone: Other DNA sequences of this sample code for an identical CDR3. The CDR3 reads CASSPNTDTQYF. As DNA, the CDR3 is TGTGCCAGCAGCCCCAACACAGATACGCAGTATTTT. The J gene is TRBJ2-3, the V gene TRBV27; D is unresolved. The CDR3 has 12 residues. Germline loops: CDR1 MNHEY, CDR2 SMNVEV (reference sequence). Trimming stripped 6 bases from V and 2 bases from J, with 6 bases between.

The chain links TRBV7-9 to TRBJ2-3, with TRBD1 matching 7 bases. CDR3 length: 18 residues. CDR1 is SEHNR and CDR2 is FQNEAQ in the germline V gene (reference sequence). V lost 6 bases to trimming and J lost 0 bases; unmatched junction nucleotides: 15. CDR3: CASSPAYVDRASTDTQYF. CDR3 bases: TGTGCCAGCAGTCCAGCGTACGTCGACAGGGCTAGCACAGATACGCAGTATTTT.

The chain has TRBV5-4 and TRBJ2-2; no firm D call. This CDR3 comprises 12 residues. The ends were cut back, 4 bases at V and 2 bases at J, with 3 bases in the middle. Germline V gene lookup returns CDR1 SGHNT and CDR2 YYREEE (reference sequence). The CDR3 loop is CASSTNTGELFF. The CDR3 nucleotides are TGTGCCAGCAGCACAAACACCGGGGAGCTGTTTTTT.

The chain links TRBV27 to TRBJ1-2; D is unclear. CDR3 length: 14 residues. Trimming pared 6 bases from V and 4 bases from J, leaving 15 bases between. The germline V gene encodes CDR1 MNHEY and CDR2 SMNVEV (reference sequence). The CDR3 sequence: CASRPSGWSYGYTF. The DNA for the CDR3 is TGTGCCAGCAGGCCCTCCGGGTGGAGCTATGGCTACACCTTC.

The chain carries TRBV7-9 and TRBJ2-4; D is possibly TRBD2 (6 bases). Trimming left V 3 bases short and J 0 bases short, with 15 bases between. Germline-derived CDR1 and CDR2 are SEHNR and FQNEAQ (reference sequence). There are 17 residues in the CDR3. CDR3 protein: CASSFWGDLLAKNIQYF. In DNA form, the CDR3 reads TGTGCCAGCAGCTTCTGGGGGGACCTTCTAGCCAAAAACATTCAGTACTTC.

This clone was seen a handful of times. The chain employs TRBV27 and TRBJ1-5, with D possibly being TRBD1 (5 bases). Germline V lookup: CDR1 MNHEY, CDR2 SMNVEV (reference sequence). The CDR3 length is 15 residues. V was trimmed by 5 bases and J by 7 bases, leaving 18 bases between them. CDR3: CASSGKQDAGQPQHF. CDR3 bases: TGTGCCAGCAGTGGAAAACAGGACGCGGGGCAGCCCCAGCATTTT.

The V call is TRBV7-9, the J call TRBJ2-5, with TRBD2 identical over 8 bases. The germline gives CDR1 SEHNR, CDR2 FQNEAQ (reference sequence). The CDR3 covers 15 residues. The ends lost 5 bases at V and 5 bases at J; junction bases unmatched: 10. The CDR3: CASSRREGRLETQYF. CDR3 DNA: TGTGCCAGCAGCCGCCGGGAGGGCCGATTGGAGACCCAGTACTTC.

Notes on this clone: The same CDR3 can be traced to other DNA sequences in this sample. The rearrangement joins TRBV27 to TRBJ2-7; a weak D match, TRBD2 (6 bases). The CDR3 spans 14 residues. V dropped 3 bases and J dropped 0 bases, with 9 bases sitting between them. Germline CDR1 is MNHEY and CDR2 is SMNVEV (reference sequence). CDR3 bases: TGTGCCAGCAGTTTTTCCGGGGGCTCCTACGAGCAGTACTTC. Its protein is CASSFSGGSYEQYF.